This T cell receptor beta chain appears in the sequencing data of a study of cytomegalovirus exposure and HLA in healthy donors. Study summary: The Caucasian-associated ancestry cluster held around four fifths of roughly 400 genotyped donors. Study-level results: Likely technical artifact: a cluster of highly shared sequence variants. Generally TCR sequences proved uncommon, though certain public TCRs appeared in numerous donors. In a later analysis, HLA-associated TCR beta chains were more clonally expanded than equally common others.

The PCR used 60 Vbeta and 13 Jbeta primers. Only in-frame clones appear in the TCRdb table, and some are missing; sequencing was by immunoSEQ multiplex PCR. Of hundreds of thousands of clones listed, less than 80% are singletons. V was pared by 2 bases and J by 8 bases, with 19 bases of the junction left unmatched. Germline-derived CDR1 and CDR2 are SQVTM and ANQGSEA. The CDR3 totals 18 residues. As regards this clone: Its antigen is undetermined.

V is TRBV29-1 and J is TRBJ2-1, with 9 bases fitting TRBD1. The specimen sequenced was PBMCs. The clonotype comes from a girl aged 2 to 10 in good health and CMV-seronegative. The CDR3 loop is CSVELVPGGQGPPDEQFF. CDR3 in DNA: TGCAGCGTTGAACTCGTTCCTGGGGGACAGGGACCCCCGGATGAGCAGTTCTTC.